The sequence of this T cell receptor (beta chain) was determined in a study of cytomegalovirus exposure and HLA in healthy donors. The study, taken as a whole, reports: Among the CMV-associated chains, three were confirmed in vitro as specific for CMV antigens.

This clone is a singleton in its sample. Its antigen is undetermined. Only in-frame clones appear in the TCRdb table, and some are missing; sequencing was by immunoSEQ multiplex PCR. This sample has about 63,000 clones, with approximately 95% found just once. Looked up from germline, CDR1 is SGHTA and CDR2 is FQGNSA. Trimming cost V 1 base and J 6 bases, with 9 bases left between them. The CDR3 contains 13 residues. Among the 110 or so subjects of the validation cohort, separate from the approximately 670-subject first cohort, were the donors. The chain joins TRBV7-2 to TRBJ1-1, with unresolved D. Sequenced input: PBMCs. The clonotype comes from a woman aged 18-30 years in good health and CMV-seropositive. The CDR3 region is CASSLVVRAEAFF. Here the CDR3 DNA reads TGTGCCAGCAGCTTAGTGGTGCGGGCTGAAGCTTTCTTT.